This T cell receptor beta chain was recorded in a study of response to subunit inactivated influenza vaccine. In its sample, this clonotype was seen a few times. Its antigen remains unidentified. The CDR3 sequence is 16 residues long. Per germline, CDR1 SGHTA and CDR2 FQGNSA. V gave up 2 bases and J gave up 1 base; unmatched junction bases: 5. Whole-study results and caveats: There was a suggestion from the authors that each seasonal influenza vaccination recruits few new T cells.

TCRdb fed the RT-PCR reads into MiXCR, producing one record per CDR3 protein. The sample consists of 610,000 or so distinct CDR3 sequences, approximately 14% of them appearing once. The TCR comes from a man between 45 and 60 years old who received an inactivated influenza vaccine. The sample consisted of PBMCs from blood, taken about 13 days after vaccination. V gene TRBV7-2 combines with J gene TRBJ2-3; 8 positions agree with TRBD1. The CDR3 reads CASSLSPGQGTDTQYF. CDR3 bases: TGTGCCAGCAGCTTAAGTCCGGGACAGGGCACAGATACGCAGTATTTT. Combining the CDR3 with reference TRBV7-2 and TRBJ2-3 gives the whole variable domain GAGVSQSPSNKVTEKGKDVELRCDPISGHTALYWYRQSLGQGLEFLIYFQGNSAPDKSGLPSDRFSAERTGGSVSTLTIQRTQQEDSAVYLCASSLSPGQGTDTQYFGPGTRLTVL.